The 28 T cell receptor beta chains below were found in one sample sequenced in a study of blood T cells in healthy people across ages. A sample-barcoded 5' primer and a J-beta primer mix were used in a second PCR of roughly 6 to 11 cycles. TCRdb re-derived calls from the 5' RACE reads in MiXCR, one entry per CDR3 protein. The sample includes more than 800,000 distinct CDR3 sequences, 29% seen only once; the top ten take 15% to 20%. Input material: blood. The source is an elderly woman in good health.

The chain employs TRBV11-2 and TRBJ2-5, with D possibly TRBD2 on 5 matching bases. Trimming removed 4 bases at V and 5 bases at J, with 14 bases between. This CDR3 is 14 amino acids long. Germline CDR1 SGHAT, CDR2 FQNNGV. The CDR3 sequence: CASSSGYRLETQYF. CDR3 nucleotides: TGTGCCAGCAGCTCGGGGTATAGGTTGGAGACCCAGTACTTC.

A single count supports this clonotype. A read error may account for a junction end that differs from germline. The chain couples TRBV12-3 or TRBV12-4 to TRBJ2-3, with TRBD2 matching over 8 bases. The CDR3 loop spans 17 amino acids. CDR3 bases: TGTGCCAGCAGTTTAAGGGCACTAGCGGTGAGGCCAGATGCGCAGTATTTT. This gives the protein CASSLRALAVRPDAQYF.

This clonotype occurred many times. The V and J genes are TRBV6-2 or TRBV6-3 and TRBJ1-1; 9 bases match TRBD1. The J segment lost 2 bases and the V segment lost 6 bases, leaving 7 bases of the junction unmatched. CDR1 MNHEY and CDR2 SVGEGT come from the germline V gene. The CDR3 sequence is 15 residues long. CDR3: CASRSYRGLNTEAFF. The CDR3 DNA is TGTGCCAGCAGATCCTACAGGGGGCTAAACACTGAAGCTTTCTTT.

This clonotype was seen many times. J is TRBJ2-5 and V is TRBV7-2; 7 bases match TRBD2. Per the germline V gene, CDR1 is SGHTA and CDR2 is FQGNSA. The CDR3 spans 16 residues. V was pared by 1 base and J by 4 bases, with 9 bases of the junction left unmatched. The CDR3 coding sequence is TGTGCCAGCAGCTTAGGTCCCAGCGGGGTTGGAGAGACCCAGTACTTC. Its protein is CASSLGPSGVGETQYF.

About this clonotype: A single base separates this from a much larger clone, so it may be a read error. The chain combines TRBV3-1 with TRBJ2-7, with D possibly being TRBD1 (8 bases). The CDR3 is made up of 14 amino acids. V lost 7 bases to trimming and J lost 7 bases, with 20 bases between them. The V gene's germline CDR1 is LGHDT and CDR2 YNNKEL (reference sequence). Here the CDR3 reads CASTHRGGNNEQYF. CDR3 in DNA: TGTGCCAGCACCCACAGGGGGGGAAACAATGAGCAGTACTTC.

There are many counts of this clonotype. This chain joins TRBV20-1 and TRBJ2-1; TRBD1 aligns across 11 bases. The CDR3 consists of 15 residues. J was trimmed by 6 bases and V by 3 bases; bases with no gene match: 7. CDR1 and CDR2 from the germline V gene are DFQATT and SNEGSKA (reference sequence). The CDR3 DNA follows: TGCAGTGCTAGCACCGGGACAGGGGGTAGCAATGAGCAGTTCTTC. Translated, it gives CSASTGTGGSNEQFF.

This chain joins TRBV5-1 and TRBJ2-1; D gene ambiguous. The CDR3 extends over 13 amino acids. Trimming took off 1 base at V and 10 bases at J, with 12 bases between the two ends. Germline V gene lookup returns CDR1 SGHRS and CDR2 YFSETQ. The CDR3 loop is CASSLNPGYEQFF. Written as DNA, the CDR3 is TGCGCCAGCAGCTTGAATCCTGGGTACGAGCAGTTCTTC.

Points on this clonotype: One end of the junction varies from germline; a read error may be responsible. The chain is built from TRBV29-1 and TRBJ1-2; possibly TRBD1 for D (5 bases). The CDR3 spans 13 residues. Per the germline V gene, CDR1 is SQVTM and CDR2 is ANQGSEA. This CDR3 reads CSVEKQGGYGYIF. As DNA, the CDR3 is TGCAGCGTTGAAAAGCAGGGCGGCTATGGCTACATCTTC.

Notes on this clonotype: An end of the junction differs from the germline gene, which may be a read error. The V call is TRBV7-2, the J call TRBJ2-1; the D is unclear. CDR1 and CDR2 (germline): SGHTA, FQGNSA. The CDR3 loop spans 14 amino acids. CDR3 sequence reads: CASSPRRVYDEQFF. The CDR3 bases are TGTGCCAGCAGCCCCAGACGGGTCTACGATGAGCAGTTCTTC.

The genes are TRBV11-2 and TRBJ2-3, with TRBD1 matching over 8 bases. Germline CDR1 and CDR2: SGHAT and FQNNGV. CDR3 size: 17 residues. V lost 4 bases and J lost 6; bases outside the gene matches: 15. The CDR3 loop reads CASSSPGQEPLLDTQYF. The CDR3 nucleotides are TGTGCCAGCAGCTCGCCGGGACAGGAACCATTGCTGGATACGCAGTATTTT.

This rearrangement joins TRBV30 to TRBJ1-1; perhaps TRBD1 as D (5 bases). The CDR3 is made up of 16 amino acids. V was pared by 2 bases and J by 1 base, with 17 bases between. Looked up from germline, CDR1 is GTSNPN and CDR2 is SVGIG (reference sequence). The CDR3 DNA reads as TGTGCCTGGAGTAGAACCCGGGACGGAAAGAACACTGAAGCTTTCTTT. Translated: CAWSRTRDGKNTEAFF. The full variable domain, in which reference TRBV30 and TRBJ1-1 provide the parts outside the CDR3, is SQTIHQWPATLVQPVGSPLSLECTVEGTSNPNLYWYRQAAGRGLQLLFYSVGIGQISSEVPQNLSASRPQDRQFILSSKKLLLSDSGFYLCAWSRTRDGKNTEAFFGQGTRLTVV.

The rearrangement links TRBV20-1 to TRBJ1-1; 7 bases match TRBD1. The germline V gene encodes CDR1 DFQATT and CDR2 SNEGSKA (reference sequence). The CDR3 extends over 15 amino acids. Trimming removed 6 bases from V and 0 bases from J; junction bases left unmatched: 10. CDR3 sequence (DNA): TGCAGTGCGGTGGGACAGTCTTTGGTGAACACTGAAGCTTTCTTT. Translation: CSAVGQSLVNTEAFF.

The chain links TRBV20-1 to TRBJ1-1; D perhaps matches TRBD1 (6 bases). V was shortened by 5 bases and J by 1 base, with 14 bases between the two germline ends. The CDR3 contains 14 residues. CDR1 is DFQATT, CDR2 SNEGSKA, per germline (reference sequence). In DNA, the CDR3 is TGCAGTGCTGTCGGAGGCAGGGGGAACACTGAAGCTTTCTTT. Its protein product is CSAVGGRGNTEAFF.

There are many counts of this clonotype. The V and J genes are TRBV20-1 and TRBJ2-3; 9 bases are shared with TRBD2. The CDR3 runs 16 residues. The trim removed 1 base at V and 4 bases at J, leaving 9 bases unmatched. Germline V CDR1 and CDR2: DFQATT, SNEGSKA (reference sequence). CDR3: CSARASAGGTADTQYF. The CDR3 DNA sequence: TGCAGTGCTAGAGCTTCGGCGGGGGGGACGGCAGATACGCAGTATTTT.

At least ten counts were recorded for this clonotype. This rearrangement joins TRBV27 to TRBJ2-1, with D unclear. CDR1 is MNHEY, CDR2 SMNVEV, per germline (reference sequence). The length of the CDR3 is 14 residues. The V end lost 6 bases, the J end lost 0 bases, and 9 bases lay between the germline ends. CDR3 sequence (DNA): TGTGCCAGCAGGCCGGTTAGCTCCTACAATGAGCAGTTCTTC. It encodes CASRPVSSYNEQFF.

This clonotype has at least ten counts. The chain carries TRBV20-1 and TRBJ1-1, with D perhaps matching TRBD1 (6 bases). This CDR3 spans 13 amino acids. Trimming took 1 base from V and 7 from J, leaving 13 bases between them. Per the germline V gene, CDR1 is DFQATT and CDR2 is SNEGSKA (reference sequence). The CDR3, as DNA: TGCAGTGCTAGAGGTGGGACACCAAATGAAGCTTTCTTT. Protein product: CSARGGTPNEAFF.

The chain couples TRBV29-1 to TRBJ2-2, with TRBD2 identical over 8 bases. Germline V lookup: CDR1 SQVTM, CDR2 ANQGSEA. The CDR3 is 12 residues long. The CDR3 region is CGVAGPTGELFF. The CDR3 nucleotides are TGCGGGGTAGCGGGGCCCACCGGGGAGCTGTTTTTT.

This clonotype showed up many times. Given a much more abundant clone one base away, this may be a read error. J is TRBJ1-2 and V is TRBV20-1; weak D call: TRBD1 (5 bases). CDR3 length equals 12 residues. Germline V gene sequence: CDR1 DFQATT, CDR2 SNEGSKA (reference sequence). For the CDR3, the DNA is TGCAGGGCTGTCAAGGGGAACTATGGCTACACCTTC. Translated: CRAVKGNYGYTF.

The chain recombines TRBV13 with TRBJ2-7, with 10 bases lining up with TRBD1. Germline loops: CDR1 PRHDT, CDR2 FYEKMQ (reference sequence). The CDR3 length is 15 residues. V lost 5 bases and J lost 6; bases outside the gene matches: 10. The chain's CDR3 is CASSPDRGPQVEQYF. Here the CDR3 DNA reads TGTGCCAGCAGCCCAGACAGGGGGCCTCAGGTCGAGCAGTACTTC.

The chain employs TRBV28 and TRBJ2-4; D is possibly TRBD1 (5 bases). The better agreement between TRBJ2-7 and the DNA end casts doubt on the J call. Per germline, CDR1 MDHEN and CDR2 SYDVKM. The CDR3 runs to 16 residues. The CDR3 protein is CASSFGPSGHGYEQYF. CDR3 bases: TGTGCCAGCAGTTTTGGTCCCTCCGGACACGGCTACGAGCAGTACTTC.

On this clonotype itself: A much larger clone differs from this one at a single base, so this may be a read error. The chain is built from TRBV6-6 and TRBJ2-1; D gene unclear. The CDR3 runs to 13 residues. The V gene's germline CDR1 is MNHNY and CDR2 SVGAGI (reference sequence). The CDR3 region is CVSSNGERTQRFF. The CDR3 region has the DNA TGTGTCAGCAGTAATGGGGAAAGGACCCAAAGGTTCTTC.

J is TRBJ2-7 and V is TRBV9; a possible D gene is TRBD1 (6 bases). This CDR3 has 14 amino acids. Per the germline V gene, CDR1 is SGDLS and CDR2 is YYNGEE. Trimming stripped 3 bases from V and 7 bases from J, with 17 bases between. CDR3 residues: CASSGGHGRGEQYF. DNA for the CDR3: TGTGCCAGCAGCGGGGGGCACGGAAGGGGGGAGCAGTACTTC.

This clonotype was counted ten times or more. The chain is built from TRBV29-1 and TRBJ1-5; 9 positions agree with TRBD1. Trimming took 0 bases from V and 1 from J; bases not matched to a gene: 7. The CDR3 loop spans 17 amino acids. Germline loops: CDR1 SQVTM, CDR2 ANQGSEA. The CDR3 is CSVEEGDREFSNQPQHF. In DNA form, the CDR3 reads TGCAGCGTTGAAGAAGGGGACAGGGAATTCAGCAATCAGCCCCAGCATTTT.

Points on this clonotype: This may come from a read error, since a much larger clone is one base off. The CDR3 DNA follows: TGTGCCAGCAGTCCTCGCCCGGGCAACACCGGGGAGCGGTTTTTT. The encoded protein is CASSPRPGNTGERFF. The V and J genes are TRBV6-2 or TRBV6-3 and TRBJ2-2, with a tentative D call TRBD2 (5 bases). The CDR3 extends over 15 amino acids. Germline CDR1 is MNHEY and CDR2 is SVGEGT.

The chain links TRBV18 to TRBJ1-3, with D possibly matching TRBD1 (5 bases). The CDR3 is 13 residues long. CDR1 and CDR2 (germline): KGHSH, LQKENI. Trimming shortened V by 2 bases and J by 8 bases, and 10 bases separated the two germline ends. The CDR3 DNA reads as TGTGCCAGCTCACCAAAGCCCAGGGACACCATATATTTT. It specifies CASSPKPRDTIYF.

This clonotype was seen many times. The chain uses TRBV20-1 and TRBJ2-4, with 10 bases lining up with TRBD2. V lost 0 bases and J lost 9; bases outside the gene matches: 8. Germline assignment: CDR1 DFQATT and CDR2 SNEGSKA (reference sequence). The CDR3 sequence is 15 residues long. The CDR3 DNA is TGCAGTGCTAGAGATCAGCGGGGGGGCCAGGGCATTCAGTACTTC. Its protein product is CSARDQRGGQGIQYF.

This clonotype has more than one count but fewer than ten. The rearrangement links TRBV10-3 to TRBJ2-2; D not resolved. The CDR3 is 14 amino acids. The germline V and J ends were trimmed by 4 bases and 3 bases, with 9 bases remaining between them. Germline values: CDR1 ENHRY, CDR2 SYGVKD. The CDR3 is CAISVGRDTGELFF. As DNA, the CDR3 is TGTGCCATCAGTGTTGGAAGGGACACCGGGGAGCTGTTTTTT.

This chain connects TRBV7-9 to TRBJ2-4; D possibly corresponds to TRBD1 (6 bases). V lost 1 base and J 8 bases, leaving 9 bases between the germline ends. The CDR3 contains 13 residues. Germline V gene data show CDR1 as SEHNR and CDR2 as FQNEAQ (reference sequence). CDR3 nucleotides: TGTGCCAGCAGCTTAGGGCAGGGGTACATTCAGTACTTC. Amino acids: CASSLGQGYIQYF. Full variable domain (remainder filled in from reference TRBV7-9 and TRBJ2-4): DTGVSQNPRHKITKRGQNVTFRCDPISEHNRLYWYRQTLGQGPEFLTYFQNEAQLEKSRLLSDRFSAERPKGSFSTLEIQRTEQGDSAMYLCASSLGQGYIQYFGAGTRLSVL.